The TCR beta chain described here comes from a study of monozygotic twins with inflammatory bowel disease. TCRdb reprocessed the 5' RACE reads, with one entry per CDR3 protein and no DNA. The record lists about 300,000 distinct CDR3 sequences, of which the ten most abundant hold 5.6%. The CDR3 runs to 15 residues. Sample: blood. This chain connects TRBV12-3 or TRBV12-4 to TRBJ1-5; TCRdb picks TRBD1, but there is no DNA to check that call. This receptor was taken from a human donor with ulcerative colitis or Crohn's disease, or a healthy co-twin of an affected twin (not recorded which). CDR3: CASSLTGQGNQPQHF.